Listed here are 13 T cell receptor beta chains from one sample, sequenced in a study of blood T cells in healthy people across ages (dated by TCRdb to between 2015 and 2016). Library method: 5' RACE. Sequencer: Illumina HiSeq 2500. A second PCR of about 6 to 11 cycles was performed with a sample-barcoded 5' primer and a J-beta primer mix. TCRdb handled the public reads itself, with Q25 trimming in fastp and clone calling in MiXCR, and kept productive beta chains. Identical CDR3 protein sequences are pooled into one entry, listed with their most common genes and DNA. The sample records around 1,600,000 distinct CDR3 sequences, 35% to 45% of which are singletons. The ten top clones hold just over 4% of the sample. Sequenced input: blood. The receptor source for this set is a woman aged 18-29 years in good health.

The chain uses TRBV4-3 and TRBJ1-6, with D maybe TRBD1 (5 bases). This CDR3 contains 14 residues. Looked up from germline, CDR1 is LGHNA and CDR2 is YSLEER. Trimming pared 8 bases from V and 2 bases from J, leaving 10 bases between. The CDR3 region is CASGQQPYNSPLHF. Written as DNA, the CDR3 is TGCGCCAGCGGACAACAGCCCTATAATTCACCCCTCCACTTT.

This chain connects TRBV12-5 to TRBJ1-1; D is uncertain. The V gene's germline CDR1 is LGHNT and CDR2 FRNRAP. Trimming removed 3 bases at V and 4 bases at J, with 6 bases between. This CDR3 is 12 amino acids long. The CDR3 sequence: CASGLGSTEAFF. CDR3 nucleotide sequence: TGTGCTAGTGGTTTAGGGAGCACTGAAGCTTTCTTT.

The J gene is TRBJ2-2, the V gene TRBV12-3 or TRBV12-4; D not certain. V lost 3 bases and J lost 4, with 12 bases in between. This CDR3 is built from 15 residues. The chain's CDR3 is CASSFIAVSTGELFF. In DNA, the CDR3 is TGTGCCAGCAGTTTCATAGCAGTGAGCACCGGGGAGCTGTTTTTT.

The CDR3: CATSDGTSGGADTQYF. The CDR3 DNA is TGTGCCACCAGTGATGGGACTAGCGGGGGGGCAGATACGCAGTATTTT. The chain employs TRBV24-1 and TRBJ2-3, with TRBD2 matching 16 bases. The CDR3 spans 16 residues. Trimming cost V 3 bases and J 4 bases; bases outside gene matches: 0. Germline assignment: CDR1 KGHDR and CDR2 SFDVKD.

This clonotype was seen only a few times. The chain is built from TRBV19 and TRBJ2-1; TRBD1 might be the D (5 bases). Trimming cost V 3 bases and J 5 bases, with 11 bases left between them. Looked up from germline, CDR1 is LNHDA and CDR2 is SQIVND (reference sequence). This CDR3 contains 14 residues. The CDR3 protein is CASSMVRQNNEQFF. CDR3 DNA sequence: TGTGCCAGTAGTATGGTGAGACAGAACAATGAGCAGTTCTTC. Drawing the rest from reference TRBV19 and TRBJ2-1, the complete variable domain is DGGITQSPKYLFRKEGQNVTLSCEQNLNHDAMYWYRQDPGQGLRLIYYSQIVNDFQKGDIAEGYSVSREKKESFPLTVTSAQKNPTAFYLCASSMVRQNNEQFFGPGTRLTVL.

In its sample, this clonotype was seen a few times. The chain employs TRBV4-1 and TRBJ2-1, with 9 bases aligning to TRBD2. Germline V gives CDR1 MGHRA, CDR2 YSYEKL. The CDR3 length is 14 residues. The J segment lost 9 bases and the V segment lost 4 bases, leaving 7 bases of the junction unmatched. The CDR3 spells CASSRGGGGGEQFF. DNA of the CDR3: TGCGCCAGCAGCCGTGGCGGGGGGGGAGGTGAGCAGTTCTTC.

This clonotype was seen a handful of times. The rearrangement links TRBV7-9 to TRBJ2-7; 12 bases map to TRBD2. This CDR3 comprises 17 residues. Germline trimming cut 4 bases from V and 3 bases from J; bases unmatched to any gene: 10. The germline V gene encodes CDR1 SEHNR and CDR2 FQNEAQ (reference sequence). CDR3 region: CASSSTSGGTNFYEQYF. Written as DNA, the CDR3 is TGTGCCAGCAGCTCAACTAGCGGGGGGACTAACTTCTACGAGCAGTACTTC.

This clonotype was seen more than once but under ten times. The chain couples TRBV28 to TRBJ2-1; D is perhaps TRBD1 (6 bases). The germline V gene has CDR1 MDHEN and CDR2 SYDVKM. CDR3 size: 16 residues. The V end was cut by 1 base, the J end by 4 bases, with 14 bases between. CDR3 sequence (DNA): TGTGCCAGCAGTTTATTTGGGGGACAAAATTACAATGAGCAGTTCTTC. This translates into CASSLFGGQNYNEQFF.

A word on this clonotype: A read error may be the cause here, since a much bigger clone is one base away. The chain has TRBV10-3 and TRBJ2-4; tentatively, D is TRBD2 (6 bases). This CDR3 spans 18 amino acids. CDR1 ENHRY and CDR2 SYGVKD come from the germline V gene. The V and J ends lost 2 bases and 8 bases respectively, with 25 bases between them. The CDR3 sequence: CAISESRDQIATGDIQYF. The CDR3 DNA reads as TGTGCCATCAGTGAGAGCAGGGACCAAATCGCAACGGGGGACATTCAGTACTTC.

Notes on this clonotype: Sequence at one end of the junction differs from germline and may be a read error. This chain connects TRBV20-1 to TRBJ1-1, with D unclear. The germline gives CDR1 DFQATT, CDR2 SNEGSKA (reference sequence). CDR3 length: 14 residues. CDR3 region: CSAILRGSATEAFF. In nucleotides, the CDR3 is TGCAGTGCAATACTCAGAGGATCCGCCACTGAGGCTTTCTTT.

The genes are TRBV2 and TRBJ1-1; D not certain. This CDR3 is 15 amino acids long. Germline V gene sequence: CDR1 SNHLY, CDR2 FYNNEI. V shed 1 base and J shed 0 bases, with 9 bases lying between them. The CDR3 protein is CASSEEVGMNTEAFF. The CDR3 DNA reads as TGTGCCAGCAGTGAAGAAGTAGGGATGAACACTGAAGCTTTCTTT.

This chain joins TRBV6-1 and TRBJ1-5, with unresolved D. CDR1 is MNHNS, CDR2 SASEGT, per germline. Trimming took off 7 bases at V and 3 bases at J, with 10 bases between the two ends. The length of the CDR3 is 13 residues. DNA of the CDR3: TGTGCCAGCATACACAGTCTCAATCAGCCCCAGCATTTT. This encodes CASIHSLNQPQHF.

The gene calls are TRBV20-1 and TRBJ2-3; 9 bases align to TRBD2. V was clipped by 1 base and J by 6 bases; unmatched bases: 14. Germline V lookup: CDR1 DFQATT, CDR2 SNEGSKA (reference sequence). The CDR3 has 17 amino acids. The CDR3 here is CSARVVASGMLWDTQYF. CDR3 nucleotide sequence: TGCAGTGCTAGAGTGGTGGCTAGCGGGATGCTGTGGGATACGCAGTATTTT.